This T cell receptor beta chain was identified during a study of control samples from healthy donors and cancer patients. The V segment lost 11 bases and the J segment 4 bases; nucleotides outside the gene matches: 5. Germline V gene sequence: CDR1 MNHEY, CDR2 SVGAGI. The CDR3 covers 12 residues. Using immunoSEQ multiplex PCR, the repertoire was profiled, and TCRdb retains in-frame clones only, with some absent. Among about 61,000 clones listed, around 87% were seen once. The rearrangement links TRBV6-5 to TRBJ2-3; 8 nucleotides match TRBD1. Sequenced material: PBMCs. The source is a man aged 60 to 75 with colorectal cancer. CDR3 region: CASARGPDTQYF. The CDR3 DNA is TGTGCCTCGGCCAGGGGGCCAGATACGCAGTATTTT.